The 30 T cell receptor beta chains below were found in one sample sequenced in a study of cytomegalovirus exposure and HLA in healthy donors listed by TCRdb under 2017. Receptor amplification or capture employed the immunoSEQ multiplex PCR assay. What TCRdb holds here is the immuneACCESS table cut down to in-frame rearrangements. Part of the clones is not present; checked against another copy, under half of the missing clones reflect an unresolved V gene, and the others are unexplained. In all, the sample holds approximately 150,000 clones, and around nine tenths of those were seen once. 7.5% to 9% of the sample belongs to the ten largest clones. Sequencing was done on a sample of PBMCs. The origin of the receptors is a man younger than 35 in good health and CMV-seropositive.

This clone was detected once. The chain combines TRBV5-4 with TRBJ2-1; TRBD2 is a possible D gene (6 bases). The germline V gene encodes CDR1 SGHNT and CDR2 YYREEE (reference sequence). Trimming left V 4 bases short and J 4 bases short, with 12 bases between. This CDR3 comprises 14 residues. The CDR3 region has the DNA TGTGCCAGCAGCCTAGGGACTTCTTACAATGAGCAGTTCTTC. This sequence encodes CASSLGTSYNEQFF.

The chain is built from TRBV7-8 and TRBJ2-5; TRBD1 is a possible D gene (5 bases). The V end was cut by 1 base, the J end by 5 bases, with 14 bases between. The CDR3 is 15 amino acids. Germline V gene data show CDR1 as SGHVS and CDR2 as FQNEAQ. The CDR3 is CASSLETALGETQYF. DNA of the CDR3: TGTGCCAGCAGCTTAGAGACAGCCCTCGGGGAGACCCAGTACTTC.

V is TRBV5-1 and J is TRBJ1-1, with D maybe TRBD1 (5 bases). Germline V lookup: CDR1 SGHRS, CDR2 YFSETQ. This CDR3 is 13 amino acids long. Trimming cost V 3 bases and J 6 bases, with 12 bases left between them. CDR3 nucleotide sequence: TGCGCCAGCAGCTGGGAAGGGGCCCCTGAAGCTTTCTTT. It yields the protein CASSWEGAPEAFF.

This clone has only a few counts. The genes are TRBV30 and TRBJ2-7, with D tentatively TRBD2 (6 bases). CDR1 GTSNPN and CDR2 SVGIG come from the germline V gene (reference sequence). Trimming removed 1 base from V and 6 bases from J, with 13 bases in between. This CDR3 has 13 amino acids. CDR3 DNA: TGTGCCTGGAGTGGGGGACTCTCAGGCGAGCAGTACTTC. Protein product: CAWSGGLSGEQYF.

V usage is TRBV30 and J usage is TRBJ1-1; D might be TRBD1 (5 bases). The CDR3 is made up of 12 amino acids. Germline CDR1 GTSNPN, CDR2 SVGIG (reference sequence). V lost 4 bases and J lost 1, with 7 bases in between. DNA for the CDR3: TGTGCCTGGACGGGGGGGAACACTGAAGCTTTCTTT. Amino acids: CAWTGGNTEAFF.

The CDR3 region has the DNA TGCGCCAGCAGCTTGACCCCTATAAGGGAGCTAGCGGGGGGTTCGTACCAAGAGACCCAGTACTTC. It encodes CASSLTPIRELAGGSYQETQYF. The V and J genes are TRBV5-1 and TRBJ2-5; 11 bases agree with TRBD2. CDR1 is SGHRS and CDR2 is YFSETQ in the germline V gene. The CDR3 has 22 residues. J was trimmed by 0 bases and V by 1 base; bases with no gene match: 20. Together with reference TRBV5-1 and TRBJ2-5, the CDR3 gives the full variable domain: KAGVTQTPRYLIKTRGQQVTLSCSPISGHRSVSWYQQTPGQGLQFLFEYFSETQRNKGNFPGRFSGRQFSNSRSEMNVSTLELGDSALYLCASSLTPIRELAGGSYQETQYFGPGTRLLVL.

The chain has TRBV25-1 and TRBJ2-1; 7 nucleotides match TRBD1. CDR3 size: 15 residues. The J segment lost 4 bases and the V segment lost 4 bases, leaving 7 bases of the junction unmatched. Germline V gives CDR1 MGHDK, CDR2 SYGVNS. For the CDR3, the DNA is TGTGCCAGCAGTGGACGGGGACAGATATACAATGAGCAGTTCTTC. This sequence encodes CASSGRGQIYNEQFF.

The genes are TRBV5-1 and TRBJ1-1; D is perhaps TRBD1 (6 bases). Germline CDR1 SGHRS, CDR2 YFSETQ. The CDR3 covers 15 residues. The ends were cut back, 3 bases at V and 0 bases at J, with 12 bases in the middle. CDR3 bases: TGCGCCAGCAGCTCCCTAGGACAGATGAACACTGAAGCTTTCTTT. This gives the protein CASSSLGQMNTEAFF.

The V and J genes are TRBV27 and TRBJ2-7, with D possibly being TRBD2 (5 bases). The germline V gene has CDR1 MNHEY and CDR2 SMNVEV (reference sequence). V dropped 8 bases and J dropped 2 bases, with 13 bases sitting between them. The CDR3 sequence is 13 residues long. The CDR3 region has the DNA TGTGCCAGCCACTCGGGGAACACCTACGAGCAGTACTTC. Amino acids: CASHSGNTYEQYF.

The chain recombines TRBV7-9 with TRBJ1-5; TRBD1 aligns across 8 bases. CDR1 is SEHNR and CDR2 is FQNEAQ in the germline V gene (reference sequence). The CDR3 is 15 amino acids. Trimming at V came to 3 bases and at J to 2 bases, leaving 3 bases not matched to a gene. CDR3 amino acids: CASSLTGVGNQPQHF. The DNA for the CDR3 is TGTGCCAGCAGCTTGACAGGGGTTGGCAATCAGCCCCAGCATTTT.

The V call is TRBV2, the J call TRBJ2-7; weak D call: TRBD1 (6 bases). Germline loops: CDR1 SNHLY, CDR2 FYNNEI. The length of the CDR3 is 14 residues. V was cut by 7 bases and J by 2 bases, with 15 bases left in between. The CDR3 sequence is CASTPSTGPYEQYF. The CDR3 DNA is TGTGCCAGCACCCCCTCGACAGGTCCCTACGAGCAGTACTTC.

The J gene is TRBJ2-7, the V gene TRBV7-9, with 14 nucleotides matching TRBD2. The CDR3 is made up of 18 amino acids. CDR1 and CDR2 from the germline V gene are SEHNR and FQNEAQ (reference sequence). Trimming cost V 4 bases and J 4 bases; bases outside gene matches: 12. The CDR3 protein is CASSSPTGLAGGPYEQYF. As DNA, the CDR3 is TGTGCCAGCAGCTCCCCGACCGGACTAGCGGGAGGCCCATACGAGCAGTACTTC.

The chain employs TRBV9 and TRBJ2-7, with D tentatively TRBD2 (6 bases). V was pared by 3 bases and J by 3 bases, with 13 bases between. Germline CDR1 is SGDLS and CDR2 is YYNGEE. The CDR3 has 14 amino acids. The CDR3 loop is CASSEGLGFYEQYF. CDR3 DNA: TGTGCCAGCAGCGAGGGACTGGGATTCTACGAGCAGTACTTC. Full variable domain (remainder filled in from reference TRBV9 and TRBJ2-7): DSGVTQTPKHLITATGQRVTLRCSPRSGDLSVYWYQQSLDQGLQFLIQYYNGEERAKGNILERFSAQQFPDLHSELNLSSLELGDSALYFCASSEGLGFYEQYFGPGTRLTVT.

This clone showed up just once. Other DNA variants within this sample encode the same CDR3. The chain links TRBV5-1 to TRBJ1-1; 7 nucleotides line up with TRBD1. Germline CDR1 is SGHRS and CDR2 is YFSETQ. Trimming at V came to 0 bases and at J to 5 bases, leaving 1 base not matched to a gene. The CDR3 is 13 amino acids. CDR3 residues: CASSLDRGTEAFF. CDR3 sequence (DNA): TGCGCCAGCAGCTTGGACAGGGGAACTGAAGCTTTCTTT.

The rearrangement joins TRBV28 to TRBJ2-7; a weak D match, TRBD2 (5 bases). The length of the CDR3 is 16 residues. V gave up 4 bases and J gave up 6 bases, with 22 bases separating them. Germline CDR1 is MDHEN and CDR2 is SYDVKM. Written as DNA, the CDR3 is TGTGCCAGCAGTTCCCCATCCGGGCTAGCAAAGGGCGAGCAGTACTTC. Translating it yields CASSSPSGLAKGEQYF. Full variable domain (outside the CDR3, taken from reference TRBV28 and TRBJ2-7): DVKVTQSSRYLVKRTGEKVFLECVQDMDHENMFWYRQDPGLGLRLIYFSYDVKMKEKGDIPEGYSVSREKKERFSLILESASTNQTSMYLCASSSPSGLAKGEQYFGPGTRLTVT.

V is TRBV6-6 and J is TRBJ1-3; D is undetermined. V was trimmed by 5 bases and J by 0 bases, leaving 11 bases between them. The germline gives CDR1 MNHNY, CDR2 SVGAGI (reference sequence). This CDR3 contains 15 residues. The CDR3 region has the DNA TGTGCCAGCAGTAGATCGGGGAACTCTGGAAACACCATATATTTT. Encoded protein: CASSRSGNSGNTIYF.

The genes are TRBV29-1 and TRBJ2-1; 8 positions match TRBD2. The ends lost 3 bases at V and 3 bases at J; junction bases unmatched: 7. The CDR3 contains 15 residues. Germline assignment: CDR1 SQVTM and CDR2 ANQGSEA. DNA of the CDR3: TGCAGCGTTGATGACGGGGGGGCTCGCTACAATGAGCAGTTCTTC. This gives the protein CSVDDGGARYNEQFF.

This chain uses TRBV7-8 with TRBJ2-1; 8 bases align to TRBD2. The V segment lost 4 bases and the J segment 9 bases; nucleotides outside the gene matches: 17. The CDR3 extends over 17 amino acids. Germline values: CDR1 SGHVS, CDR2 FQNEAQ. In DNA, the CDR3 is TGTGCCAGCAGCTACGTCCGTGGGACTAGGGGTTTTGGTGAGCAGTTCTTC. Its translation: CASSYVRGTRGFGEQFF.

The rearrangement joins TRBV2 to TRBJ2-2, with D possibly matching TRBD2 (5 bases). This CDR3 comprises 12 residues. Germline CDR1 reads SNHLY; CDR2 reads FYNNEI. The V gene lost 7 bases and the J gene lost 3 bases, with 6 bases spanning the gap. CDR3 loop: CASTGDTGELFF. The CDR3 DNA follows: TGTGCCAGCACCGGGGACACCGGGGAGCTGTTTTTT.

The V call is TRBV18, the J call TRBJ2-5, with 11 positions matching TRBD2. The CDR3 sequence is 17 residues long. V lost 1 base to trimming and J lost 1 base; unmatched junction nucleotides: 5. Germline V CDR1 and CDR2: KGHSH, LQKENI. CDR3 amino acids: CASSPRWTSGRQETQYF. DNA of the CDR3: TGTGCCAGCTCACCACGGTGGACTAGCGGGCGCCAAGAGACCCAGTACTTC.

This clone has a single count. The chain has TRBV7-8 and TRBJ2-1; 13 bases are a match to TRBD2. CDR3 length equals 17 residues. With 5 bases clipped from V and 1 base from J, the junction kept 5 bases outside the gene matches. CDR1 and CDR2 from the germline V gene are SGHVS and FQNEAQ. CDR3 DNA: TGTGCCAGCAGCCGACGACTAGCGGGGGGATCCTACAATGAGCAGTTCTTC. Its protein is CASSRRLAGGSYNEQFF. The full variable domain, completed using reference TRBV7-8 and TRBJ2-1, is GAGVSQSPRYKVAKRGQDVALRCDPISGHVSLFWYQQALGQGPEFLTYFQNEAQLDKSGLPSDRFFAERPEGSVSTLKIQRTQQEDSAVYLCASSRRLAGGSYNEQFFGPGTRLTVL.

The V call is TRBV2, the J call TRBJ2-2; 8 positions match TRBD1. The V and J ends lost 6 bases and 5 bases, in that order; junction bases with no gene match: 8. Per germline, CDR1 SNHLY and CDR2 FYNNEI. This CDR3 is built from 15 residues. The DNA of the CDR3 is TGTGCCAGCAGGACCCGAGACAGGGGAACCGGGGAGCTGTTTTTT. It translates to CASRTRDRGTGELFF.

J is TRBJ2-7 and V is TRBV5-1; 7 bases fit TRBD1. V gave up 5 bases and J gave up 5 bases; unmatched junction bases: 10. In germline, CDR1 is SGHRS, CDR2 YFSETQ. The CDR3 is made up of 14 amino acids. The CDR3 here is CASSYGTDRNEQYF. CDR3 bases: TGCGCCAGCAGTTACGGGACAGATCGAAACGAGCAGTACTTC.

The rearrangement joins TRBV5-6 to TRBJ1-5; a weak D match, TRBD1 (6 bases). CDR3 length: 14 residues. Germline V gene sequence: CDR1 SGHDT, CDR2 YYEEEE. V lost 2 bases, J lost 7 bases, and 13 bases lay in between. The CDR3 coding sequence is TGTGCCAGCAGCTTACAGGGTTTAGGACAGCCCCAGCATTTT. This codes for CASSLQGLGQPQHF.

This clone has a single count. The J gene is TRBJ2-4, the V gene TRBV11-3; possible D gene TRBD1, 5 bases. The germline V gene has CDR1 SGHNT and CDR2 YENEEA. V shed 10 bases and J shed 0 bases, with 13 bases lying between them. The CDR3 is made up of 14 amino acids. Here the CDR3 reads CATPNRIAKNIQYF. In DNA form, the CDR3 reads TGTGCCACTCCCAACAGGATAGCCAAAAACATTCAGTACTTC.

The chain uses TRBV4-2 and TRBJ2-2; TRBD1 agrees at 7 bases. V lost 4 bases and J lost 3; bases outside the gene matches: 5. Germline V gene lookup returns CDR1 LGHNA and CDR2 YNFKEQ. This CDR3 has 15 residues. The CDR3 protein is CASSPRDRYTGELFF. The CDR3 DNA reads TGTGCCAGCAGCCCCCGGGACAGATACACCGGGGAGCTGTTTTTT.

The sample holds one count of this clone. The chain joins TRBV18 to TRBJ2-2; D may be TRBD1 (7 bases). This CDR3 contains 18 residues. Trimming stripped 6 bases from V and 1 base from J, with 21 bases between. Germline CDR1 is KGHSH and CDR2 is LQKENI. DNA of the CDR3: TGTGCCAGCTCTTCCAGGGGGGTAGCGGAGGAGAACACCGGGGAGCTGTTTTTT. Translation: CASSSRGVAEENTGELFF.

The rearrangement uses TRBV19 and TRBJ1-2; 7 positions match TRBD1. The V and J ends lost 3 bases and 2 bases, in that order; junction bases with no gene match: 15. The CDR3 sequence is 18 residues long. CDR1 LNHDA and CDR2 SQIVND come from the germline V gene (reference sequence). The CDR3, as DNA: TGTGCCAGTAGTATTTCCCCGACAGGGAACGAGGGAAACTATGGCTACACCTTC. It encodes CASSISPTGNEGNYGYTF.

This chain links TRBV27 with TRBJ1-4; 7 bases fit TRBD1. CDR1 and CDR2 (germline): MNHEY, SMNVEV (reference sequence). The CDR3 covers 15 residues. V trimming: 4 bases; J trimming: 5 bases; junction bases outside the gene matches: 7. The CDR3 here is CASSSLQGYNEKLFF. The CDR3, as DNA: TGTGCCAGCAGTTCCTTACAGGGGTACAATGAAAAACTGTTTTTT.

The chain employs TRBV29-1 and TRBJ1-1, with D maybe TRBD1 (5 bases). V was pared by 0 bases and J by 1 base, with 21 bases between. The CDR3 has 18 residues. Germline CDR1 is SQVTM and CDR2 is ANQGSEA. The CDR3 DNA reads as TGCAGCGTTGAAGATCATGGCAGGGAGGGGTGGGAGAACACTGAAGCTTTCTTT. Translating gives CSVEDHGREGWENTEAFF.